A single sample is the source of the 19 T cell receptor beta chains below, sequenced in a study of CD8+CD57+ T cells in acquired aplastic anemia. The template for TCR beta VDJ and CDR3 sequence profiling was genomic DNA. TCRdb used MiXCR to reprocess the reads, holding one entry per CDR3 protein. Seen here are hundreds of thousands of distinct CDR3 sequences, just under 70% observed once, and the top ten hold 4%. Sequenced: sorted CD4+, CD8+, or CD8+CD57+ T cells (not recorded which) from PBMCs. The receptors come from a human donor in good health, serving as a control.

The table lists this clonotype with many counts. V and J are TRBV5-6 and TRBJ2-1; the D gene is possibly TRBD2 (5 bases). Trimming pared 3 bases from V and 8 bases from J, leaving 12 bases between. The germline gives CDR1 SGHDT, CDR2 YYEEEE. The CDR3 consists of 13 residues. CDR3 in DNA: TGTGCCAGCAGCTCGGGCGGGTTGGATGAGCAGTTCTTC. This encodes CASSSGGLDEQFF.

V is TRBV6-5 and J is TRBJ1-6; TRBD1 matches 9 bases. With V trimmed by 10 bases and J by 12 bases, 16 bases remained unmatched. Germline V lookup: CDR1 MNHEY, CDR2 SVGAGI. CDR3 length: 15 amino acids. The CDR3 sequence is CAISPLRTGVGPLHF. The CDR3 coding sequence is TGTGCCATCAGCCCTCTAAGGACAGGGGTTGGACCCCTCCACTTT.

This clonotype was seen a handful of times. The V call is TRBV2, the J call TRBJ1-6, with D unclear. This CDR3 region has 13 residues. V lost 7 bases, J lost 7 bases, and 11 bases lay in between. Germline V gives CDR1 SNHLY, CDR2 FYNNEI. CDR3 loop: CASTAEKNSPLHF. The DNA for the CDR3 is TGTGCCAGCACGGCAGAGAAGAATTCACCCCTCCACTTT.

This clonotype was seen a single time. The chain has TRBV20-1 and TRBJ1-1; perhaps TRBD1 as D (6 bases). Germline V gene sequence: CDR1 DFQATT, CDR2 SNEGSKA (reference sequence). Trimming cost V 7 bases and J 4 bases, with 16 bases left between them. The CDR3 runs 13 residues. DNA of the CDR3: TGCAGTGTTGCCGGACAGCTGATCACTGAAGCTTTCTTT. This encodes CSVAGQLITEAFF.

CDR3 sequence (DNA): TGTGCCATCAACTCGGGGACAGGGGGCACCGGGGAGCTGTTTTTT. Its translation is CAINSGTGGTGELFF. The genes are TRBV10-3 and TRBJ2-2, with TRBD1 matching 11 bases. This CDR3 is 15 amino acids long. Unmatched junction bases numbered 5, after V lost 7 bases and J lost 4 bases. CDR1 is ENHRY and CDR2 is SYGVKD in the germline V gene.

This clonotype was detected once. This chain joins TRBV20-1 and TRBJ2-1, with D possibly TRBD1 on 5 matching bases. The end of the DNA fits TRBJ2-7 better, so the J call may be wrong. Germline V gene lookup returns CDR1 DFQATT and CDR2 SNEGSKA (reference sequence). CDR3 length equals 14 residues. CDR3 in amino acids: CSAEYRSSYTEQYF. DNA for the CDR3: TGCAGTGCCGAGTACAGGAGCTCCTACACTGAGCAGTACTTC.

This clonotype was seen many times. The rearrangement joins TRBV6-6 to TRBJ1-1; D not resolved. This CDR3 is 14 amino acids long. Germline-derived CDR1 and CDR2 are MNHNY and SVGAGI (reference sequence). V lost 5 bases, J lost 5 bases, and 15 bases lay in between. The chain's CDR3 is CASSAPYSGTEAFF. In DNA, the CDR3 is TGTGCCAGCAGTGCCCCGTACTCTGGGACTGAAGCTTTCTTT.

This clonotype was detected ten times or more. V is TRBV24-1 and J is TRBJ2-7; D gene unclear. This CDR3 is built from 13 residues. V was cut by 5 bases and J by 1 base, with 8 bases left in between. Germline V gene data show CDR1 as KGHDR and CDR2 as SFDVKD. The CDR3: CATSGEASYEQYF. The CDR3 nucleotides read TGTGCCACCAGTGGAGAGGCGTCCTACGAGCAGTACTTC.

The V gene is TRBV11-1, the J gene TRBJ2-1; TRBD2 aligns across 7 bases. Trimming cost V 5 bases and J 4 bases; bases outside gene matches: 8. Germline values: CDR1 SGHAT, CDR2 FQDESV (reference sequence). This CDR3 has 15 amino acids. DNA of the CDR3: TGTGCCAGCAGCCGTACTTGGGGGGGGTACAATGAGCAGTTCTTC. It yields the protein CASSRTWGGYNEQFF.

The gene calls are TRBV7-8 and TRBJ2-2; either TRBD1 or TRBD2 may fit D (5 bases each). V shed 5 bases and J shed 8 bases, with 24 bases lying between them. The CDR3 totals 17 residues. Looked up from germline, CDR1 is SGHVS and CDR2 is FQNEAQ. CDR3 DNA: TGTGCCAGCAGCCCGCACATCGGGGAAGGGGTAATGGGGGAGCTGTTTTTT. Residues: CASSPHIGEGVMGELFF.

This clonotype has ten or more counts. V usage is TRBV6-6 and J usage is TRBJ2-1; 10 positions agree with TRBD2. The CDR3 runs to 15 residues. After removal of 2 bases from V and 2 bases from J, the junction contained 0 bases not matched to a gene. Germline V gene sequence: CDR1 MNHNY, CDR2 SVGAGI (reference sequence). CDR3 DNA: TGTGCCAGCAGTTACGGACTAGCGGCCTACAATGAGCAGTTCTTC. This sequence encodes CASSYGLAAYNEQFF.

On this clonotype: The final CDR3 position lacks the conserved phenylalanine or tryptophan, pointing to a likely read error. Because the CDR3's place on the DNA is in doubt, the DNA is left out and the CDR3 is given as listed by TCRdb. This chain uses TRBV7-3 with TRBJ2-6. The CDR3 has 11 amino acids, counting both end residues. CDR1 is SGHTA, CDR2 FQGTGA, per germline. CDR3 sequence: CASSLPSFITS.

As DNA, the CDR3 is TGTGCCACCGGGGTTCGGTTCCCGGACAAGCAGTACTTC. Its protein is CATGVRFPDKQYF. The chain recombines TRBV7-2 with TRBJ2-7, with D perhaps being TRBD1 or TRBD2 (5 bases each). Germline assignment: CDR1 SGHTA and CDR2 FQGNSA. The CDR3 has 13 amino acids. V was pared by 10 bases and J by 8 bases, with 21 bases between.

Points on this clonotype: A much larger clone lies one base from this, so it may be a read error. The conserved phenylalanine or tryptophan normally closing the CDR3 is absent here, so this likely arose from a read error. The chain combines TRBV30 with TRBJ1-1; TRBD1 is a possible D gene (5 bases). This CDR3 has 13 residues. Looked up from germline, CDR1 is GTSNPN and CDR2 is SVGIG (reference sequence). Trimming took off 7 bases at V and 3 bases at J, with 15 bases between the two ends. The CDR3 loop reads CAYAWGSDTEAFL. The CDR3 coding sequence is TGTGCCTATGCATGGGGGTCGGACACTGAAGCTTTCCTT.

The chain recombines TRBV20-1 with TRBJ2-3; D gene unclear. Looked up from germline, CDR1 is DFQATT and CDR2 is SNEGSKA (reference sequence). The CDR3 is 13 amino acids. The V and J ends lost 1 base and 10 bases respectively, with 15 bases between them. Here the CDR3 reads CSARGVGNTAQYF. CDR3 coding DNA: TGCAGTGCTAGAGGCGTTGGGAACACTGCGCAGTATTTT.

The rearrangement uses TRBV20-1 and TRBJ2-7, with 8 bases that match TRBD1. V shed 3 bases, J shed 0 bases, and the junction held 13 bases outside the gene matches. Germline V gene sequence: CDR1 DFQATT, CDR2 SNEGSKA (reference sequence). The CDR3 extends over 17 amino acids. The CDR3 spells CSASGQGASQGSYEQYF. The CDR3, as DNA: TGCAGTGCTAGTGGGCAGGGGGCGTCTCAGGGCTCCTACGAGCAGTACTTC.

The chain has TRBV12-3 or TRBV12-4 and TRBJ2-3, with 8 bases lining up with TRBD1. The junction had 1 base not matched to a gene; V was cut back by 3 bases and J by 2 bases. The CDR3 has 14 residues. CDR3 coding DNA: TGTGCCAGCAGTTTGACAGGGGACACAGATACGCAGTATTTT. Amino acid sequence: CASSLTGDTDTQYF.

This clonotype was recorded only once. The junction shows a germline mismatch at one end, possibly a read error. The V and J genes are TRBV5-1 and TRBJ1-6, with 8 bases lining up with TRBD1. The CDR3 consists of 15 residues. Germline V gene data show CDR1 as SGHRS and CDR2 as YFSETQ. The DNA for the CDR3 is TGTGCCAGCAGCACCGGACAGGGAAGCAATTCACCCCTCCACTTT. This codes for CASSTGQGSNSPLHF.

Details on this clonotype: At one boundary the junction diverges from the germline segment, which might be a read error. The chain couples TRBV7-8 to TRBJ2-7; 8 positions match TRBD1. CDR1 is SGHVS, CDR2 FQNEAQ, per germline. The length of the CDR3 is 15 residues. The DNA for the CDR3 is TGTGCCAGCAGCGCCAGGGGGCAGGCCGGCAACGATCAGTACTTC. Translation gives CASSARGQAGNDQYF.